This TCR beta chain was captured in a study of shared clonotypes between healthy human individuals. The V end was cut by 5 bases, the J end by 4 bases, with 11 bases between. The length of the CDR3 is 13 residues. CDR1 and CDR2 from the germline V gene are SEHNR and FQNEAQ (reference sequence). Notes on the study in general: Generally, naive subsets (rather than memory subsets) showed larger estimated richness. The researchers took only blood, and tissue repertoires probably look different.

Clones were sequenced by immunoSEQ multiplex PCR, and TCRdb holds only the in-frame ones, with some missing. The sample records roughly 2.5 million clones, around nine tenths being singletons. Points on this clone: As yet, its antigen is unknown.

Sequenced input: naive CD4+ T cells sorted from blood. Subset defined: CD45RA+ positively selected. The V and J genes are TRBV7-9 and TRBJ1-2; D is unresolved. The clonotype was recovered from a young man in good health. The CDR3 DNA follows: TGTGCCAGCAGCCCCGAACGGTTCTATGGCTACACCTTC. Its translation: CASSPERFYGYTF.